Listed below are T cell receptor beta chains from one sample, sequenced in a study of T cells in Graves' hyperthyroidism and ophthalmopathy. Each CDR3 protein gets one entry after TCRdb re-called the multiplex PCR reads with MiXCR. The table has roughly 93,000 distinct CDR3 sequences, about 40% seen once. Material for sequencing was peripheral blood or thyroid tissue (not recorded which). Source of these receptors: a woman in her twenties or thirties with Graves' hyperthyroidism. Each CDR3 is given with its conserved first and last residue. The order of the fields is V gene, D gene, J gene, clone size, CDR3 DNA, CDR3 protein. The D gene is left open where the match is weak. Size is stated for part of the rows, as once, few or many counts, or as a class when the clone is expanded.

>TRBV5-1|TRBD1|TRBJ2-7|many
TGCGCCAGCAGCTTGTATCCGGGACAGGGGTACGAGCAGTACTTC
CASSLYPGQGYEQYF
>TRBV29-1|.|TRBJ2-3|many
TGCAGCGTTGAAGTTGGCGCGACTAGCACAGATACGCAGTATTTT
CSVEVGATSTDTQYF
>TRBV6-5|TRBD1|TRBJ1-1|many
TGTGCCAGCAGTGACCCTCCCGGGACAGAGAACACTGAAGCTTTCTTT
CASSDPPGTENTEAFF
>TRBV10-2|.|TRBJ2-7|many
TGCGCCAGCAGTGAGTTTGAAATGTACGAGCAGTACTTC
CASSEFEMYEQYF
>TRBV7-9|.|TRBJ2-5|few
TGTGCCAGCAGTTCCCGGGTGGGATGGGAGACCCAGTACTTC
CASSSRVGWETQYF
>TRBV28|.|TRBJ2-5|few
TGTGCCAGCAGTCCCTCCCCCGCGGTGGAAACCCAGTACTTC
CASSPSPAVETQYF
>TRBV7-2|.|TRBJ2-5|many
TGTGCCAGCAGCTCCAGCGGCCCACAAGAGACCCAGTACTTC
CASSSSGPQETQYF
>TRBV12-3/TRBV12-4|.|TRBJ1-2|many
TGTGCCAGCAGTTTAGGGGAGCATGGCTACACCTTC
CASSLGEHGYTF
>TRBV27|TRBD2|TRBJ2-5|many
TGTGCCAGCAGTGTACTAGCGGCGGAGACCCAGTACTTC
CASSVLAAETQYF
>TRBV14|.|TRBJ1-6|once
TGTGCCAGCAGCCAATGGTCCGGACAGTACTATAATTCACCCCTCCACTTT
CASSQWSGQYYNSPLHF
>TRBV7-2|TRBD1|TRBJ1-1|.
TGTGCCAGCAGCTTCAGGACAGGTAACACTGAAGCTTTCTTT
CASSFRTGNTEAFF
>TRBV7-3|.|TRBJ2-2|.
TGTGCCAGCAGCCAAGACGTCGGGGGCCCGAACACCGGGGAGCTGTTTTTT
CASSQDVGGPNTGELFF
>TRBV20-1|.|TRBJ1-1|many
TGCAGTGCTAAACGACCCTTTAGGGACACTGAAGCTTTCTTT
CSAKRPFRDTEAFF
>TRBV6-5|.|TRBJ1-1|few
TGTGCCAGCAACGGCGAACCGATTGGGGGTAACACTGAAGCTTTCTTT
CASNGEPIGGNTEAFF
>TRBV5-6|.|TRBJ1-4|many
TGTGCCAGCAGCTTTTGGGCCGGTGGTGAAAAACTGTTTTTT
CASSFWAGGEKLFF
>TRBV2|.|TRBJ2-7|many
TGTGCCAGCAGTGAGCAAAACTACGAGCAGTACTTC
CASSEQNYEQYF
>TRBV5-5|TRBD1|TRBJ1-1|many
TGTGCCAGCAGTTATGGGACAGTTGAAGCTTTCTTT
CASSYGTVEAFF
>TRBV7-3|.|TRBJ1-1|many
TGTGCCAGCAGCTTAACCAGGGGAGTAGCTGAAGCTTTCTTT
CASSLTRGVAEAFF
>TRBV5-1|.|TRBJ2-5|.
TGTGCAAGCAGCTTATGGGGGGCTCAAGAGACCCAGTACTTC
CASSLWGAQETQYF
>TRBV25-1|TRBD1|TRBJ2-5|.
TGTGCCAGCAGCTTCGGGGGACAGGACCGAGAGACCCAGTACTTC
CASSFGGQDRETQYF
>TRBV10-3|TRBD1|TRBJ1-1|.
TGTGCCATCAGTGGGTCCGAGGACAGGGGACTGAACACTGAAGCTTTCTTT
CAISGSEDRGLNTEAFF
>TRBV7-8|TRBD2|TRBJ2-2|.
TGTGCCAGCAGCCCGGGACTAGCGGGAGTCCCCGGGGAGCTGTTTTTT
CASSPGLAGVPGELFF
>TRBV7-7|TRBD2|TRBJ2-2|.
TGTGCTAGCAGCTTTTCTGCACTAGCGGGAGATCCCGGGGAGCTGTTTTTT
CASSFSALAGDPGELFF
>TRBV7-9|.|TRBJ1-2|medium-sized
TGTGCCAGCAGCCCAAGGGGTTATGGCTACACCTTC
CASSPRGYGYTF
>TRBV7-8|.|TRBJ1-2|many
TGTGCCAGCAGCTCCCGGGATCGCGGCTACACCTTC
CASSSRDRGYTF
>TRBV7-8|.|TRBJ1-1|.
TGTGCCAGCAGCCCAGAGGGGTGGGCCACTGAAGCTTTCTTT
CASSPEGWATEAFF
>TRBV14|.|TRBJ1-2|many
TGTGCCAGCAGCCAAGATGCAGGGAACTTCGACCAGACTAATGGCTACACCTTC
CASSQDAGNFDQTNGYTF
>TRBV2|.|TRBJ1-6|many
TGTGCCAGCAGTGCGGGGCGCTTGGGAAGGTCACCCCTCCACTTT
CASSAGRLGRSPLHF
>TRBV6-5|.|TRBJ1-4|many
TGTGCCAGCAGTTACGGAAGGGAACGGGAAAAACTGTTTTTT
CASSYGREREKLFF
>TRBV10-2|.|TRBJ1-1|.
TGCGCCAGCAGTGGGACAGTCGATGATACTGAAGCTTTCTTT
CASSGTVDDTEAFF
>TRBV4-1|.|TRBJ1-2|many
TGCGCCAGCAGCCAGCCGCAGGGAGACTATGGCTACACCTTC
CASSQPQGDYGYTF
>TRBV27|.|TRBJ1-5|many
TGTGCCAGCAGTCTCCGGGGGGGCAATCAGCCCCAGCATTTT
CASSLRGGNQPQHF
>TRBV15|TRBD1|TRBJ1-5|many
TGTGCCACCAGCAGGGACAGGGGGAATCAGCCCCAGCATTTT
CATSRDRGNQPQHF
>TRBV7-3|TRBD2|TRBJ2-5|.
TGTGCCAGCAGCCCGGGGACTAGCGGGACCCAAGAGACCCAGTACTTC
CASSPGTSGTQETQYF
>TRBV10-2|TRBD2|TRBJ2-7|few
TGCGCCAGCAGTGAAGGACTAGCGGTCTACGAGCAGTACTTC
CASSEGLAVYEQYF
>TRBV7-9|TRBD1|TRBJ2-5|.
TGTGCCAGCAGCCCCGGGACAGACACCGGGGAGACTCAGTACTTC
CASSPGTDTGETQYF